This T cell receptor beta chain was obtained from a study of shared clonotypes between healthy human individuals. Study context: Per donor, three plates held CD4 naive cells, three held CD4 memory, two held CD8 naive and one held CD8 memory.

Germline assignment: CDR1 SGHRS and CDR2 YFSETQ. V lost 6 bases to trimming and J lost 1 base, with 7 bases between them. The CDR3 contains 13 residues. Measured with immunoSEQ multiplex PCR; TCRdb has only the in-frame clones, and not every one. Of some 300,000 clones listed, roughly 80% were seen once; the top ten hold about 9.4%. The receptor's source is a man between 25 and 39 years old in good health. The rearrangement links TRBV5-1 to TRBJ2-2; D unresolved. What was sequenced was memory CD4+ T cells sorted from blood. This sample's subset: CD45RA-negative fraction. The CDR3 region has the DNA TGCGCCAGCATGGGGATGAACACCGGGGAGCTGTTTTTT. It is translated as CASMGMNTGELFF.